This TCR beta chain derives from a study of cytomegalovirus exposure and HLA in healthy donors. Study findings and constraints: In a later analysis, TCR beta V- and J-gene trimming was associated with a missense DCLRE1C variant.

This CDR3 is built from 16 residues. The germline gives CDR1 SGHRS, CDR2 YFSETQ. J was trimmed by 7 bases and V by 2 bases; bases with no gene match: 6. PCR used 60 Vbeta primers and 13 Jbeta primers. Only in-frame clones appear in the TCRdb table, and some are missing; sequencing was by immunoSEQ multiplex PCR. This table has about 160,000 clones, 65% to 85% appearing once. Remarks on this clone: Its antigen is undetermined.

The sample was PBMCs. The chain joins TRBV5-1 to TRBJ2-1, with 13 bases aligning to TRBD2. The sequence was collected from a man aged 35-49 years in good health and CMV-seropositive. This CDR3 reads CASSLPGLAGRNEQFF. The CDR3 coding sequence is TGCGCCAGCAGCTTACCGGGACTAGCGGGACGTAATGAGCAGTTCTTC.